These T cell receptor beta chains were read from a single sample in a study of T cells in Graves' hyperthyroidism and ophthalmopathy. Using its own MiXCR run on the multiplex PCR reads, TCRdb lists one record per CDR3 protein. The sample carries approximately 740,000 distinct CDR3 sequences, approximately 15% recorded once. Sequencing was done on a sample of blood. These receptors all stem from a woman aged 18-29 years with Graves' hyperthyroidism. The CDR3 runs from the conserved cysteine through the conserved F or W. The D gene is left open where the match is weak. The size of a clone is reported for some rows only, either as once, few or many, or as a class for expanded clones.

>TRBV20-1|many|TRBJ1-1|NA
TGCAGTGCTATAGACGATTTCCCCACTGAAGCTTTCTTT
CSAIDDFPTEAFF
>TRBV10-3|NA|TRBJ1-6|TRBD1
TGTGCCATCAGCCCCGGGACAGGGTCCTATAATTCACCCCTCCACTTT
CAISPGTGSYNSPLHF
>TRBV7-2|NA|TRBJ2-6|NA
TGTGCCAGCAGCTTTGATTCGGGGTCGACCTCCTCTGGGGCCAACGTCCTGACTTTC
CASSFDSGSTSSGANVLTF
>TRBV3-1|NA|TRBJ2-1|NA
TGTGCCAGCAGCACCCTGCCGAGCGACAGCTCCTACAATGAGCAGTTCTTC
CASSTLPSDSSYNEQFF
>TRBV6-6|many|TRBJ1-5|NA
TGTGCCAGCAGTTACAGAGGGTATCAGCCCCAGCATTTT
CASSYRGYQPQHF
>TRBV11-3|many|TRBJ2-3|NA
TGTGCCAGCAGCTTAGATGGGAATACAGATACGCAGTATTTT
CASSLDGNTDTQYF
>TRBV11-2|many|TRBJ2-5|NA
TGTGCCAGCAGCTTAGGGTCCCGGTGGGAGACCCAGTACTTC
CASSLGSRWETQYF
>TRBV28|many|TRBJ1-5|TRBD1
TGTGCCAGCATTAAACAGGGGAATCAGCCCCAGCATTTT
CASIKQGNQPQHF
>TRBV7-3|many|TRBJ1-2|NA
TGTGCCAGCAGCTCGATTCCACAGGATGGCTACACCTTC
CASSSIPQDGYTF
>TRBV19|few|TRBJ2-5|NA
TGTGCCAGTAGTAATGCGGTAGGAGAGACCCAGTACTTC
CASSNAVGETQYF
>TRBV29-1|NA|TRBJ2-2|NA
TGCAGCGGAAGCGTAGTTACCGGGGAGCTGTTTTTT
CSGSVVTGELFF
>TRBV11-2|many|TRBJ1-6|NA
TGTGCCAGCAGCTTAGAGGGGACCTCGCCTGGTAATTCACCCCTCCACTTT
CASSLEGTSPGNSPLHF
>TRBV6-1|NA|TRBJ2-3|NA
TGTGCCGGACGGACAGCCACGGATACGCAGTATTTT
CAGRTATDTQYF
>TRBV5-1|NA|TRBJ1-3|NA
TGCGCCAGCAGCTCGGGCGCCGGGGGAAACACCATATATTTT
CASSSGAGGNTIYF
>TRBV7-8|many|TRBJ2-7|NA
TGTGCCAGCAGCTTAGCTCTCCAGCTCTACGAGCAGTACTTC
CASSLALQLYEQYF
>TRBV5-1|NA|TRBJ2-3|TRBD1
TGCGCCAGCAGCTGGGGCCGGGACAGAAGCACAGATACGCAGTATTTT
CASSWGRDRSTDTQYF
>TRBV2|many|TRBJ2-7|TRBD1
TGTGCCAGCAGGGAATCGGACAGGCACTCCTACGAGCAGTACTTC
CASRESDRHSYEQYF
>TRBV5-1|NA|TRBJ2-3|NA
TGCGCCAGCAGCGCGGACTATTTCACAGATACGCAGTATTTT
CASSADYFTDTQYF
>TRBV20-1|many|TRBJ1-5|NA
TGCAGTGCTATAACAGGGCTTGGCTCTCAGCCCCAGCATTTT
CSAITGLGSQPQHF
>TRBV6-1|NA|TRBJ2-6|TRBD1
TGTGCCAGCAGCTTTGGGGACAGCTCTAGCTCTGGGGCCAACGTCCTGACTTTC
CASSFGDSSSSGANVLTF
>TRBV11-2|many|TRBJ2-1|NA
TGTGCCAGCAGCTTAGAGCGGCCGACGGGGAAGCAGTTCTTC
CASSLERPTGKQFF
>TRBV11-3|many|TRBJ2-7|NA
TGTGCCAGCAGCACCAGGACTCCCACCTACGAGCAGTACTTC
CASSTRTPTYEQYF
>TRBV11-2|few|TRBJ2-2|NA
TGTGCCAGCAGCTTAGTTGGGGTTTTCACCGGGGAGCTGTTTTTT
CASSLVGVFTGELFF
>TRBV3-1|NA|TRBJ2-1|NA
TGTGCCAGCAGCCGCGGGGTCTACCGCAACTACAATGAGCAGTTCTTC
CASSRGVYRNYNEQFF
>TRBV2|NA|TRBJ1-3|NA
TGTGCCAGCAGTGTTTTTGGAAACATCATATATTTT
CASSVFGNIIYF
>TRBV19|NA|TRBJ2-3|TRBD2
TGTGCCAGTAGTACTCTAGCGGGAGCGGCAGATACGCAGTATTTT
CASSTLAGAADTQYF
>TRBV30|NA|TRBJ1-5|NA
TGTGCCTGGAGTCTTCCGGACAGAAGAAATCAGCCCCAGCATTTT
CAWSLPDRRNQPQHF
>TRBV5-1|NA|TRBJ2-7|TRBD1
TGCGCCAGCAGCTCATCGGACAGGGTTGGTGAGCAGTACTTC
CASSSSDRVGEQYF
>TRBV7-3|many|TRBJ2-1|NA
TGTGCCAGCAGCTTAAGACGTGGGAGCTCCTACAATGAGCAGTTCTTC
CASSLRRGSSYNEQFF
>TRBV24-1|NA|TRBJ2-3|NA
TGTGCCACCAGTGACTCCTGGGGGGATACGCAGTATTTT
CATSDSWGDTQYF
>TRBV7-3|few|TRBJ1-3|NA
TGTGCCAGCAGCCCCACGGGGGGAAACACCATATATTTT
CASSPTGGNTIYF
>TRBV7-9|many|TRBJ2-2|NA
TGTGCCAGCAGCCCCCGGGGGGAGCTGTTTTTT
CASSPRGELFF
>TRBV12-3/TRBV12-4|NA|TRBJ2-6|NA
TGTGCCAGCGCGGGGGCAACTGGGGCCAACGTCCTGACTTTC
CASAGATGANVLTF
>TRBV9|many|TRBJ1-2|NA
TGTGCCAGCAGCGTCGGCAGGGCTCACTATGGCTACACCTTC
CASSVGRAHYGYTF